Presented here are 29 T cell receptor beta chains from one specimen sequenced in a study of Ad26.COV2.S vaccination and SARS-CoV-2 variants. Only in-frame clones appear in the TCRdb table, and some are missing; sequencing was by immunoSEQ multiplex PCR. The data contain more than 150,000 clones, around 88% of them singletons. Sequenced material: peripheral blood, taken after recovery from COVID-19. The source of these receptors is a human donor who had recovered from COVID-19.

This chain uses TRBV6-6 with TRBJ1-3; the D gene is possibly TRBD1 (6 bases). CDR1 is MNHNY, CDR2 SVGAGI, per germline (reference sequence). Trimming pared 5 bases from V and 0 bases from J, leaving 17 bases between. CDR3 length: 17 residues. The CDR3 nucleotides read TGTGCCAGCAGTCCTTCCTCACAGGGATTCTCTGGAAACACCATATATTTT. It yields the protein CASSPSSQGFSGNTIYF.

The J gene is TRBJ2-7, the V gene TRBV2, with a possible D match to TRBD2 (6 bases). CDR1 is SNHLY, CDR2 FYNNEI, per germline. CDR3 length: 11 amino acids. With 5 bases removed from V and 6 bases from J, the gap between germline ends came to 8 bases. This CDR3 reads CASSLGGEQYF. The CDR3 DNA is TGTGCCAGCAGTCTCGGGGGCGAGCAGTACTTC.

This clone has a single count. The rearrangement uses TRBV5-4 and TRBJ2-5, with 8 bases matching TRBD2. Germline V gene lookup returns CDR1 SGHNT and CDR2 YYREEE (reference sequence). V was clipped by 2 bases and J by 7 bases; unmatched bases: 7. This CDR3 contains 14 residues. CDR3 nucleotides: TGTGCCAGCAGCTTAGCCGGGGGGGATGGGACCCAGTACTTC. This gives the protein CASSLAGGDGTQYF.

V usage is TRBV19 and J usage is TRBJ2-7, with a possible D match to TRBD2 (5 bases). Trimming removed 3 bases from V and 2 bases from J, with 11 bases in between. Germline-derived CDR1 and CDR2 are LNHDA and SQIVND (reference sequence). CDR3 size: 14 residues. This chain's CDR3 is CASSMPSRAYEQYF. The CDR3 nucleotides read TGTGCCAGTAGTATGCCCTCGCGGGCCTACGAGCAGTACTTC. The full variable domain, rest sourced from reference TRBV19 and TRBJ2-7, is DGGITQSPKYLFRKEGQNVTLSCEQNLNHDAMYWYRQDPGQGLRLIYYSQIVNDFQKGDIAEGYSVSREKKESFPLTVTSAQKNPTAFYLCASSMPSRAYEQYFGPGTRLTVT.

CDR3 residues: CASSLGEYTGELFF. The CDR3 DNA follows: TGCGCCAGCAGCTTGGGAGAATACACCGGGGAGCTGTTTTTT. The V and J genes are TRBV5-1 and TRBJ2-2; D ambiguous. The CDR3 totals 14 residues. The ends were cut back, 0 bases at V and 3 bases at J, with 6 bases in the middle. Germline CDR1 and CDR2: SGHRS and YFSETQ.

J is TRBJ1-5 and V is TRBV27, with TRBD1 identical over 8 bases. The CDR3 is 14 amino acids. Unmatched junction bases numbered 3, after V lost 3 bases and J lost 5 bases. Germline CDR1 and CDR2: MNHEY and SMNVEV (reference sequence). CDR3 residues: CASSFTDRDQPQHF. In DNA, the CDR3 is TGTGCCAGCAGTTTCACGGACAGGGATCAGCCCCAGCATTTT.

This rearrangement joins TRBV10-2 to TRBJ2-1; D is unresolved. Germline CDR1 WSHSY, CDR2 SAAADI. This CDR3 comprises 14 residues. Trimming removed 3 bases from V and 8 bases from J, with 14 bases in between. CDR3 loop: CASSDGPSLDEQFF. The CDR3 DNA reads as TGCGCCAGCAGTGACGGTCCTAGTTTGGATGAGCAGTTCTTC.

The CDR3 sequence is CASSLGKWSGGWNEQFF. The CDR3, as DNA: TGTGCCAGCAGCTTAGGGAAGTGGAGCGGGGGTTGGAATGAGCAGTTCTTC. This rearrangement joins TRBV11-2 to TRBJ2-1; 8 bases fit TRBD2. V lost 1 base to trimming and J lost 7 bases; unmatched junction nucleotides: 12. CDR1 and CDR2 (germline): SGHAT, FQNNGV. CDR3 length: 17 amino acids.

This chain connects TRBV5-1 to TRBJ1-6, with 10 positions matching TRBD1. This CDR3 is built from 15 residues. V shed 0 bases and J 7 bases; nucleotides not matched to a gene: 1. Per the germline V gene, CDR1 is SGHRS and CDR2 is YFSETQ. The CDR3 loop is CASSLGQGANSPLHF. For the CDR3, the DNA is TGCGCCAGCAGCTTGGGACAGGGGGCAAATTCACCCCTCCACTTT.

The chain is built from TRBV3-1 (or the pseudogene TRBV3-2) and TRBJ1-2; D call uncertain. The CDR3 spans 13 residues. CDR1 is LGHDT and CDR2 is YNNKEL in the germline V gene (reference sequence). The V and J ends lost 4 bases and 0 bases respectively, with 6 bases between them. CDR3 DNA sequence: TGTGCCAGCAGCCTCGACACTAACTATGGCTACACCTTC. It specifies CASSLDTNYGYTF.

This clone was detected only a few times. The rearrangement uses TRBV7-9 and TRBJ2-1; 7 bases line up with TRBD1. J was trimmed by 1 base and V by 5 bases; bases with no gene match: 5. The CDR3 extends over 15 amino acids. CDR1 and CDR2 (germline): SEHNR, FQNEAQ (reference sequence). CDR3 bases: TGTGCCAGCAGCCCACAGGGGATTTCCTACAATGAGCAGTTCTTC. As protein: CASSPQGISYNEQFF.

This rearrangement joins TRBV6-5 to TRBJ1-5; 7 nucleotides match TRBD1. V lost 10 bases, J lost 0 bases, and 6 bases stayed unmatched. CDR1 and CDR2 from the germline V gene are MNHEY and SVGAGI. The CDR3 contains 14 residues. The CDR3 here is CATRTGVSNQPQHF. The CDR3 bases are TGTGCCACCCGAACAGGGGTTAGCAATCAGCCCCAGCATTTT.

CDR3 region: CASSIGTEPSYEQYF. In DNA form, the CDR3 reads TGTGCCAGTAGTATAGGGACAGAACCATCCTACGAGCAGTACTTC. The chain links TRBV19 to TRBJ2-7; TRBD1 is a possible D gene (6 bases). V was cut by 1 base and J by 1 base, with 11 bases left in between. This CDR3 contains 15 residues. Looked up from germline, CDR1 is LNHDA and CDR2 is SQIVND (reference sequence).

The gene calls are TRBV7-3 and TRBJ2-3; D is unresolved. V lost 8 bases, J lost 1 base, and 10 bases lay in between. CDR3 length: 13 residues. CDR1 is SGHTA and CDR2 is FQGTGA in the germline V gene. In nucleotides, the CDR3 is TGTGCCAGCGGCGAATTGGGCACAGATACGCAGTATTTT. Translated: CASGELGTDTQYF.

The chain has TRBV5-6 and TRBJ1-2; weak D call: TRBD1 (6 bases). The CDR3 extends over 14 amino acids. Trimming removed 3 bases from V and 1 base from J, with 10 bases in between. Germline V CDR1 and CDR2: SGHDT, YYEEEE. CDR3 DNA sequence: TGTGCCAGCAGCTCGCTGGACAGTAACTATGGCTACACCTTC. This sequence encodes CASSSLDSNYGYTF.

This chain connects TRBV28 to TRBJ2-5, with D uncertain. The CDR3 loop spans 13 amino acids. The V gene's germline CDR1 is MDHEN and CDR2 SYDVKM. Trimming left V 8 bases short and J 2 bases short, with 12 bases between. The CDR3 reads CASFSGPQETQYF. CDR3 nucleotides: TGTGCCAGCTTTTCCGGGCCTCAAGAGACCCAGTACTTC.

The chain joins TRBV19 to TRBJ2-2; the D is unclear. Trimming shortened V by 3 bases and J by 3 bases, and 8 bases separated the two germline ends. The CDR3 loop spans 14 amino acids. Per germline, CDR1 LNHDA and CDR2 SQIVND (reference sequence). The CDR3: CASSMAHYTGELFF. In DNA, the CDR3 is TGTGCCAGTAGTATGGCACACTACACCGGGGAGCTGTTTTTT. Complete variable domain (other parts from reference TRBV19 and TRBJ2-2): DGGITQSPKYLFRKEGQNVTLSCEQNLNHDAMYWYRQDPGQGLRLIYYSQIVNDFQKGDIAEGYSVSREKKESFPLTVTSAQKNPTAFYLCASSMAHYTGELFFGEGSRLTVL.

This chain links TRBV2 with TRBJ2-2; 7 nucleotides match TRBD1. Germline V gene data show CDR1 as SNHLY and CDR2 as FYNNEI. Trimming took 8 bases from V and 6 from J; bases not matched to a gene: 9. The CDR3 extends over 14 amino acids. CDR3 loop: CASGGQEGAGELFF. The CDR3 DNA follows: TGTGCCAGCGGCGGACAGGAAGGGGCCGGGGAGCTGTTTTTT.

The chain employs TRBV4-2 and TRBJ1-2; weak D call: TRBD1 (6 bases). Germline V CDR1 and CDR2: LGHNA, YNFKEQ. This CDR3 has 15 residues. V was trimmed by 0 bases and J by 2 bases, leaving 10 bases between them. The CDR3 spells CASSQDVGGNYGYTF. The CDR3 DNA is TGTGCCAGCAGCCAAGATGTGGGGGGCAACTATGGCTACACCTTC.

The chain links TRBV5-4 to TRBJ1-6; no reliable D call. Germline CDR1 and CDR2: SGHNT and YYREEE (reference sequence). This CDR3 has 12 amino acids. The germline V and J ends were trimmed by 4 bases and 11 bases, with 10 bases remaining between them. CDR3 sequence: CASSEDQAPLHF. The CDR3, as DNA: TGTGCCAGCAGCGAGGACCAAGCACCCCTCCACTTT.

This clone was detected only once. The sample contains more than one DNA sequence encoding this CDR3. The V call is TRBV5-4, the J call TRBJ2-7; 10 nucleotides match TRBD2. From germline, CDR1 is SGHNT and CDR2 YYREEE (reference sequence). The ends lost 0 bases at V and 0 bases at J; junction bases unmatched: 3. The CDR3 has 16 amino acids. CDR3 region: CASSLDPSGSSYEQYF. The DNA for the CDR3 is TGTGCCAGCAGCTTGGACCCTAGCGGGAGCTCCTACGAGCAGTACTTC.

The V gene is TRBV5-1, the J gene TRBJ2-4; D ambiguous. This CDR3 is 16 amino acids long. Germline V CDR1 and CDR2: SGHRS, YFSETQ. V shed 0 bases and J shed 0 bases, with 10 bases lying between them. The CDR3 DNA reads as TGCGCCAGCAGCTTGGCCGAGGTCCTAGCCAAAAACATTCAGTACTTC. Translating it yields CASSLAEVLAKNIQYF.

The chain has TRBV10-3 and TRBJ1-2, with D possibly TRBD1 on 5 matching bases. V was shortened by 10 bases and J by 2 bases, with 14 bases between the two germline ends. The V gene's germline CDR1 is ENHRY and CDR2 SYGVKD. CDR3 length: 13 residues. The CDR3 loop is CATVDWDNYGYTF. DNA for the CDR3: TGTGCCACTGTCGACTGGGACAACTATGGCTACACCTTC.

Only one count was recorded for this clone. The chain links TRBV18 to TRBJ1-2; tentative D call: TRBD1 (5 bases). CDR3 size: 17 residues. Germline V lookup: CDR1 KGHSH, CDR2 LQKENI. V was trimmed by 0 bases and J by 3 bases, leaving 17 bases between them. CDR3 sequence (DNA): TGTGCCAGCTCACCACCACCCGGGGGGACGGGGGACTATGGCTACACCTTC. Translation: CASSPPPGGTGDYGYTF.

This chain connects TRBV6-6 to TRBJ2-5; D call uncertain. The V end lost 5 bases, the J end lost 2 bases, and 12 bases lay between the germline ends. Germline lookup yields CDR1 MNHNY and CDR2 SVGAGI (reference sequence). The CDR3 has 14 amino acids. The CDR3 DNA follows: TGTGCCAGCAGTGGTTCAGGAACACAAGAGACCCAGTACTTC. Its translation is CASSGSGTQETQYF.

V and J are TRBV4-2 and TRBJ2-7; TRBD2 might be the D (6 bases). The germline CDR1 and CDR2 sequences are LGHNA and YNFKEQ. Deletions cut 1 base from V and 1 base from J, with 14 bases between. The CDR3 spans 16 residues. In DNA, the CDR3 is TGTGCCAGCAGCCAAGTTTCGGGAGTAGGGTCCTACGAGCAGTACTTC. Its translation is CASSQVSGVGSYEQYF.

The rearrangement joins TRBV4-2 to TRBJ1-1; D gene uncertain. Trimming cost V 3 bases and J 3 bases, with 8 bases left between them. The CDR3 is made up of 13 amino acids. CDR1 LGHNA and CDR2 YNFKEQ come from the germline V gene. The DNA of the CDR3 is TGTGCCAGCAGCCAGATTGCGGACACTGAAGCTTTCTTT. This sequence encodes CASSQIADTEAFF.

The CDR3 spells CASSSTWGSSDTDTQYF. The CDR3 DNA is TGCGCCAGCTCATCCACTTGGGGGTCGTCTGACACAGATACGCAGTATTTT. The chain employs TRBV5-1 and TRBJ2-3, with D perhaps given as TRBD1 or TRBD2 (5 bases each). The germline V gene encodes CDR1 SGHRS and CDR2 YFSETQ. The CDR3 is 17 amino acids. Trimming removed 7 bases from V and 2 bases from J, with 23 bases in between.

V is TRBV18 and J is TRBJ1-2, with no clear D. CDR3 length equals 15 residues. V was trimmed by 0 bases and J by 1 base, leaving 9 bases between them. Germline CDR1 is KGHSH and CDR2 is LQKENI. The CDR3 nucleotides are TGTGCCAGCTCACCACCAGCCAGCATTAACTATGGCTACACCTTC. Its translation: CASSPPASINYGYTF.